Included here is one T cell receptor beta chain sequence, with context. The data are from a study of blood T cell repertoires in COVID-19. The CDR3 length is 13 residues. V gave up 11 bases and J gave up 0 bases; unmatched junction bases: 5. Germline values: CDR1 ENHRY, CDR2 SYGVKD. TCRdb keeps only in-frame clones here, not all; method: immunoSEQ multiplex PCR. Of roughly 180,000 clones in the sample, about 85% were seen once. Input material: peripheral blood. This receptor was identified in a woman between 50 and 59 years old with COVID-19, enrolled during active disease. V usage is TRBV10-3 and J usage is TRBJ1-1, with 8 nucleotides matching TRBD1. This CDR3 reads CAAGQGLNTEAFF. The CDR3 DNA sequence: TGTGCCGCTGGACAGGGTTTGAACACTGAAGCTTTCTTT.